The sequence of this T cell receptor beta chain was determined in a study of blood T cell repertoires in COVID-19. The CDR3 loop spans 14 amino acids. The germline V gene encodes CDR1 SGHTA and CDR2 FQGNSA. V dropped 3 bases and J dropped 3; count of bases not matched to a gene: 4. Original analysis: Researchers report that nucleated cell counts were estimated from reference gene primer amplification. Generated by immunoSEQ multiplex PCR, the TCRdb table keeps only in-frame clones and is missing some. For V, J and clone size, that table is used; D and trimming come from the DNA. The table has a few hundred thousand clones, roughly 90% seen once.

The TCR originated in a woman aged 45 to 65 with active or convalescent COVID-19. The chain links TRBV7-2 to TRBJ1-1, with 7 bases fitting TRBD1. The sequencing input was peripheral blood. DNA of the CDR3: TGTGCCAGCAGCTTGGACAGGCGGTACACTGAAGCTTTCTTT. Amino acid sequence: CASSLDRRYTEAFF. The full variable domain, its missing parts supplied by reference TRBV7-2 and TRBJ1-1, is GAGVSQSPSNKVTEKGKDVELRCDPISGHTALYWYRQSLGQGLEFLIYFQGNSAPDKSGLPSDRFSAERTGGSVSTLTIQRTQQEDSAVYLCASSLDRRYTEAFFGQGTRLTVV.